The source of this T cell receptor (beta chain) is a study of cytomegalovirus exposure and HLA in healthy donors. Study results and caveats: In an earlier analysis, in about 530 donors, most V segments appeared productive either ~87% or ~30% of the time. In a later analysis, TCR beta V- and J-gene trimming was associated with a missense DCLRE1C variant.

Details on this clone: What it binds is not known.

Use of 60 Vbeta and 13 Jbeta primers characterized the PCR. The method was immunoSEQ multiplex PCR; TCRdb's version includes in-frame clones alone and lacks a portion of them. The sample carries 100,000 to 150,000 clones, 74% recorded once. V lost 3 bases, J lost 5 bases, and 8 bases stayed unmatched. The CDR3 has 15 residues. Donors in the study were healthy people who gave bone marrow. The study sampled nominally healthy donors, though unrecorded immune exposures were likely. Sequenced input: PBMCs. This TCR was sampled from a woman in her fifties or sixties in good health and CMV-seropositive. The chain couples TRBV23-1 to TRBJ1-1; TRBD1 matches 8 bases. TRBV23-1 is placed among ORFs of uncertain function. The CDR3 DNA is TGCGCCAGCAGTCACCCAGGGGGCGCAGGGACTGAAGCTTTCTTT. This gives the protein CASSHPGGAGTEAFF.